This T cell receptor (beta chain) came from a study of radiotherapy plus CTLA-4 blockade in lung cancer. This clone was detected once. Its antigen is not identified. Overall study results and limits: According to reports, early shifts in blood T cell clones, alongside interferon-beta, forecast response most accurately.

The data were produced by immunoSEQ multiplex PCR, yet TCRdb's version contains in-frame clones alone and is incomplete. The sample lists over 95,000 clones; 65% to 85% were seen once. V was shortened by 8 bases and J by 0 bases, with 17 bases between the two germline ends. The germline gives CDR1 SNHLY, CDR2 FYNNEI. This CDR3 region has 15 residues. The chain couples TRBV2 to TRBJ2-7; weak D call: TRBD2 (7 bases). This TCR derives from a human donor with non-small cell lung cancer who had a partial response to radiotherapy plus ipilimumab. Some clones in this sample may be carry-over from other donors' samples. The sequences come from peripheral blood, collected from a patient treated with radiotherapy plus ipilimumab. Written as DNA, the CDR3 is TGTGCCAGCGTGAGGGGGGGCGAGGGCTCCTACGAGCAGTACTTC. It yields the protein CASVRGGEGSYEQYF. The complete variable domain, with remaining parts taken from reference TRBV2 and TRBJ2-7, reads EPEVTQTPSHQVTQMGQEVILRCVPISNHLYFYWYRQILGQKVEFLVSFYNNEISEKSEIFDDQFSVERPDGSNFTLKIRSTKLEDSAMYFCASVRGGEGSYEQYFGPGTRLTVT.